Shown below are 6 T cell receptor beta chains from a single sample sequenced in a study of cytomegalovirus exposure and HLA in healthy donors. Vbeta (60) and Jbeta (13) primers were used in the PCR. Assay: immunoSEQ multiplex PCR; the TCRdb copy retains only in-frame clones and omits some. The data show about 81,000 clones, with 77% seen just once and around 3.2% held by the top ten. The sequenced sample consisted of PBMCs. These receptors all stem from a man aged 50 or older in good health and CMV-seropositive.

This clone was seen only a few times. The gene calls are TRBV7-6 and TRBJ2-7, with TRBD1 as a possible D gene (6 bases). This CDR3 spans 15 amino acids. CDR1 and CDR2 from the germline V gene are SGHVS and FNYEAQ. Trimming shortened V by 5 bases and J by 2 bases, and 16 bases separated the two germline ends. This CDR3 reads CASSKGERTTYEQYF. The DNA of the CDR3 is TGTGCCAGCAGCAAGGGGGAGCGGACCACCTACGAGCAGTACTTC.

This clone was observed a single time. A read error may produce the germline difference seen at one junction end. This chain connects TRBV7-9 to TRBJ2-6; tentatively, D is TRBD1 (6 bases). Germline values: CDR1 SEHNR, CDR2 FQNEAQ (reference sequence). CDR3 size: 15 residues. The CDR3: CASSLGASGANGLTF. CDR3 in DNA: TGTGCCAGCAGCTTGGGGGCCTCTGGGGCCAACGGCCTGACTTTC.

This clone was observed a handful of times. The chain uses TRBV6-4 and TRBJ2-2; 8 nucleotides agree with TRBD2. Germline V gives CDR1 MRHNA, CDR2 SNTAGT. The ends lost 2 bases at V and 4 bases at J; junction bases unmatched: 6. CDR3 length: 16 residues. CDR3 sequence: CASSDGTSGSTGELFF. The CDR3 DNA reads TGTGCCAGCAGTGACGGCACTAGCGGATCCACCGGGGAGCTGTTTTTT.

This chain uses TRBV30 with TRBJ2-1, with 7 nucleotides matching TRBD2. This CDR3 is built from 16 residues. CDR1 is GTSNPN, CDR2 SVGIG, per germline (reference sequence). J lost 1 base, V lost 2 bases, and 8 bases had no gene match. The CDR3 sequence: CAWSTRTSRSYNEQFF. Written as DNA, the CDR3 is TGTGCCTGGAGTACCCGGACTAGTCGATCCTACAATGAGCAGTTCTTC.

This clone was seen more than once but under ten times. The chain links TRBV5-1 to TRBJ2-7; TRBD1 might be the D (5 bases). Between the trimmed V and J ends, which lost 0 bases and 0 bases, there was a span of 7 bases. The CDR3 totals 14 residues. Germline V gene data show CDR1 as SGHRS and CDR2 as YFSETQ. The CDR3: CASSLEGDSYEQYF. CDR3 DNA sequence: TGCGCCAGCAGCTTGGAAGGGGACTCCTACGAGCAGTACTTC.

The CDR3 bases are TGTGCCAGCAGACGACAGGGGCTGAACACTGAAGCTTTCTTT. Its protein product is CASRRQGLNTEAFF. This chain uses TRBV13 with TRBJ1-1; 8 bases match TRBD1. The CDR3 length is 14 residues. V trimming: 6 bases; J trimming: 0 bases; junction bases outside the gene matches: 3. Germline assignment: CDR1 PRHDT and CDR2 FYEKMQ (reference sequence).